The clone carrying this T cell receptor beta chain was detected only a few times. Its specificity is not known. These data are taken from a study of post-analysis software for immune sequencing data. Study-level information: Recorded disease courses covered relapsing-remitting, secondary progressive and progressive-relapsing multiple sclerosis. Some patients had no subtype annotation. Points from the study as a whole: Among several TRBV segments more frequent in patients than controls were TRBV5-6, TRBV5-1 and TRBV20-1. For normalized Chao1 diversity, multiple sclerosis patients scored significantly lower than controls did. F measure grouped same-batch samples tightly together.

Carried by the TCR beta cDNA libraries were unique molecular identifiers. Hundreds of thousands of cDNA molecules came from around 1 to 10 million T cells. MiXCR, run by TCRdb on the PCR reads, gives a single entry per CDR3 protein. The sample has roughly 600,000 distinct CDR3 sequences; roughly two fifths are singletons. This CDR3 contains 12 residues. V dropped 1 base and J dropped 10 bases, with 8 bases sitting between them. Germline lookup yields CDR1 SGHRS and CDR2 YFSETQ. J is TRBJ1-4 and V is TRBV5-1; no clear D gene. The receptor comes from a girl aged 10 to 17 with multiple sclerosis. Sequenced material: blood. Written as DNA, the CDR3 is TGCGCCAGCAGCTTGTCCGCCGGAAAACTGTTTTTT. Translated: CASSLSAGKLFF.